This TCR beta chain was identified in a study of blood T cell repertoires in COVID-19. Study-level background: Whether acute or convalescent, the COVID-19 samples came from the United States, Italy and Spain. PBMCs, B-cell-depleted T cells, or T cells provided the cDNA or gDNA that made up the material.

Per the authors' pipeline: Estimates of nucleated cell counts were drawn from the amplification of reference gene primers. The data were produced by immunoSEQ multiplex PCR, yet TCRdb's version contains in-frame clones alone and is incomplete. V and J calls and clone size are as listed in that table; D and trimming were resolved from the DNA. The sample holds some 31,000 clones, 90% seen once. The germline V gene has CDR1 MNHNY and CDR2 SVGAGI (reference sequence). The CDR3 covers 16 residues. V was cut by 3 bases and J by 1 base, with 13 bases left in between. Input material: peripheral blood. The clonotype was recovered from a man aged 55 to 70 with active COVID-19. The V gene is TRBV6-6, the J gene TRBJ1-5; TRBD1 might be the D (5 bases). CDR3 in amino acids: CASSYWQGGSNQPQHF. CDR3 coding DNA: TGTGCCAGCAGTTATTGGCAGGGAGGGAGCAATCAGCCCCAGCATTTT.